This T cell receptor beta chain was retrieved from a study of beta chain bispecific antibodies for T cell cancers (dated by TCRdb to the early 2020s). Regarding the complete study: Healthy donor T cells were cocultured with T cell leukemia lines and bispecific antibodies, then TRBV sequencing of surviving cells measured the depletion of each TRBV family. Surface TRBV12 (TRBV12-3) was expressed by Jurkat cells, and surface TRBV5-5 was expressed by HPB-ALL cells. General findings and caveats noted by the study authors: Compared with anti-CD19, anti-TRBV12 exposure reduced the TRBV12-3 share of total TRBV signal by 98.9%; TRBV12-4 fell over 30%, not significantly. Every sequenced sample was a mix of normal T cells and leukemia cell line cells, and most of the targeted TRBV signal originated from the leukemia cells instead of the normal T cells. Relative to anti-CD19, exposure to anti-TRBV5-5 lowered TRBV5-5 signal by 95% to 99% and lowered signal from the closely related TRBV5-6 by 90% to 92%. Cross-reactivity of the anti-TRBV5-5 antibody with TRBV5-6 was attributed to high sequence similarity between the two genes.

Libraries incorporated unique molecular identifier barcodes, which were used to quantify clonotypes. Qiagen AllPrep DNA/RNA Micro kits were used to isolate total RNA, and an Agilent TapeStation was used to check RNA quality. TCR beta libraries were constructed by 5' RACE, in which cDNA synthesis was followed by two PCR steps with TCR beta constant-region gene-specific primers. An Illumina MiSeq platform was used to sequence the TCR beta libraries. Turning to the authors' computational methods: Reads were processed with MIGEC, MiXCR and VDJtools. Clonotype frequency was calculated as the fraction of unique molecular identifiers assigned to a given clonotype among all unique molecular identifiers in the sample. Any TRBV gene that IMGT lists as a pseudogene or open reading frame, and is therefore nonfunctional, such as TRBV1, TRBV12-1 and TRBV21, was left out. The public sequencing data were trimmed at Q25 with fastp and processed into clonotypes with MiXCR by TCRdb, which kept only in-frame beta chains. Every CDR3 protein is listed once, alongside the most common genes and DNA of its rows. The V and J calls, along with clone size, are taken from TCRdb and not from the paper's own processing. Across this sample there are about 9,600 distinct CDR3 sequences, with about 2.4% seen only once. The ten largest clones take up around 71% of the sample.

A distance of 11 bases separates the germline ends of V and J, which lose 1 base and 5 bases respectively. From the cysteine up to the phenylalanine, the CDR3 has a length of 14 residues. This entry keeps only the CDR3 DNA: 42 bases, framed from base 1. The germline V gene (reference sequence) supplies CDR1 LGHDT and CDR2 YNNKEL. The treatment or condition label, read with the paper, signifies: alpha-CD19 control bispecific (anti-CD19 x anti-CD3). T cells were expanded from blood mononuclear cells for 3 to 4 days using either anti-CD3 antibody OKT3 or CD3/CD28 Dynabeads. Anti-CD19 bispecific antibody cocultures served as comparators for TRBV sequencing; in separate killing assays, anti-CD19 had no effect on Jurkat or HPB-ALL cells. The culture conditions for expanded T cells were RPMI 1640 plus 10% fetal bovine serum, recombinant human IL-2 (approximately 100 IU/ml) and IL-7 (about 5 ng/ml). Each coculture contained some 5 x 10^4 normal T cells, some 5 x 10^4 target cells and bispecific antibody in roughly 100 ul and was incubated for 15 to 20 hours at 37 degrees C. Each bispecific antibody consisted of two single-chain variable fragments expressed in a single-chain diabody format with a His tag. Effector T cells came from healthy human donors; peripheral blood mononuclear cells were isolated from leukapheresis samples by Ficoll density gradient centrifugation.

This clonotype was counted only a few times. Its antigen is currently not known. No clone much larger than this one lies a single base away; base qualities are absent. The receptor was derived from a human donor in good health. Some clones in this sample may be carry-over from other donors' samples. Recombination linked TRBV3-1 to TRBJ1-2, with the D gene not confidently named. This specimen consisted of T cells from a healthy donor cultured with Jurkat leukemia cells, obtained from a culture containing an anti-CD19 bispecific antibody. The DNA reads as follows: TGTGCCAGCAGCCAAGGAGCAGTTTCATATGGCTACACCTTC. This encodes CASSQGAVSYGYTF.